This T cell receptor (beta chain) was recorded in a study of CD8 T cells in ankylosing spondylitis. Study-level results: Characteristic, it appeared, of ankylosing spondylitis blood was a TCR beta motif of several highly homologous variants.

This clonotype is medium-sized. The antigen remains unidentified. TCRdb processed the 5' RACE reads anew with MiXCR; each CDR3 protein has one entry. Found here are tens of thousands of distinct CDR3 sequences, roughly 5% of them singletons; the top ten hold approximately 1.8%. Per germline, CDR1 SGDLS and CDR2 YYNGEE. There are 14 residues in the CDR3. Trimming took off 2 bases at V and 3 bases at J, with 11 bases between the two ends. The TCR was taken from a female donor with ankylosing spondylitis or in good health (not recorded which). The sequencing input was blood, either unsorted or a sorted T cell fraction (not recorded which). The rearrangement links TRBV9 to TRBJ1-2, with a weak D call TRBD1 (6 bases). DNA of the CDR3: TGTGCCAGCAGCGTTGCAGGGGAGCACTATGGCTACACCTTC. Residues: CASSVAGEHYGYTF.